One sample yielded the 4 T cell receptor beta chains listed below, sequenced in a study of blood T cell repertoires in COVID-19. Repertoires were generated with immunoSEQ multiplex PCR, while TCRdb's copy carries only in-frame clones and drops some. The table shows some 170,000 clones, with roughly 90% occurring only once. The sample comprised PBMCs or T cells enriched from blood (not recorded which). All receptors derive from a human donor with acute COVID-19. The donor label of this sample is uncertain.

The chain employs TRBV11-2 and TRBJ2-1; 7 bases line up with TRBD1. After removal of 2 bases from V and 9 bases from J, the junction contained 22 bases not matched to a gene. There are 19 residues in the CDR3. CDR1 SGHAT and CDR2 FQNNGV come from the germline V gene. CDR3 in amino acids: CASSLHPGQGVGGHGEQFF. In DNA form, the CDR3 reads TGTGCCAGCAGCTTACACCCGGGACAAGGGGTAGGGGGCCACGGTGAGCAGTTCTTC.

V gene TRBV19 combines with J gene TRBJ2-1; D unclear. Germline CDR1 is LNHDA and CDR2 is SQIVND (reference sequence). This CDR3 is 13 amino acids long. V lost 6 bases and J 5 bases, leaving 11 bases between the germline ends. The CDR3 loop reads CASSLRKDNEQFF. CDR3 DNA sequence: TGTGCCAGTAGCCTCAGGAAAGACAATGAGCAGTTCTTC.

The V and J genes are TRBV7-9 and TRBJ1-1; 11 nucleotides line up with TRBD1. The V gene's germline CDR1 is SEHNR and CDR2 FQNEAQ (reference sequence). V was clipped by 5 bases and J by 4 bases; unmatched bases: 12. The CDR3 has 17 residues. This chain's CDR3 is CASSLSAGTGGGTEAFF. As DNA, the CDR3 is TGTGCCAGCAGCCTCTCTGCCGGGACAGGGGGGGGCACTGAAGCTTTCTTT.

The chain is built from TRBV5-1 and TRBJ2-7, with TRBD2 as a possible D gene (5 bases). Germline CDR1 reads SGHRS; CDR2 reads YFSETQ. This CDR3 is built from 15 residues. Trimming shortened V by 4 bases and J by 4 bases, and 18 bases separated the two germline ends. The CDR3 is CASSPGGGREYEQYF. The DNA for the CDR3 is TGCGCCAGCAGCCCCGGTGGTGGAAGGGAGTACGAGCAGTACTTC.